This TCR beta chain was identified in a study of tumor-infiltrating lymphocytes in primary liver carcinoma. Using a constant-region primer together with ProtoScript II reverse transcriptase, TCR beta cDNA was made from roughly 540 ng of total RNA. Three rounds of nested multiplex PCR with slightly modified ARM-PCR produced TCR beta libraries. MiXCR, applied by TCRdb to the multiplex PCR reads, yields one record per CDR3 protein. The sample holds 150,000 to 200,000 distinct CDR3 sequences, roughly 60% seen once. The study, taken as a whole, reports: Samples were bulk unsorted, so CD4+ and CD8+ repertoires were not compared. Tumor top-250-clone fraction significantly exceeded that of blood (p = 0.039).

Germline DNA was extracted alongside blood RNA, which was obtained from unsorted whole blood. The sample holds many counts of this clonotype. What it binds is unknown. Sample: peripheral blood. This clonotype originated in a man aged 35 to 55 with primary liver carcinoma and hepatitis B virus infection.

The CDR3 reads CASSLGPGGNEQFF. DNA of the CDR3: TGTGCCAGCAGCCTCGGACCGGGGGGCAATGAGCAGTTCTTC. The chain carries TRBV11-3 and TRBJ2-1; 7 bases align to TRBD2. This CDR3 region has 14 residues. Looked up from germline, CDR1 is SGHNT and CDR2 is YENEEA. Trimming removed 5 bases from V and 6 bases from J; junction bases left unmatched: 7.